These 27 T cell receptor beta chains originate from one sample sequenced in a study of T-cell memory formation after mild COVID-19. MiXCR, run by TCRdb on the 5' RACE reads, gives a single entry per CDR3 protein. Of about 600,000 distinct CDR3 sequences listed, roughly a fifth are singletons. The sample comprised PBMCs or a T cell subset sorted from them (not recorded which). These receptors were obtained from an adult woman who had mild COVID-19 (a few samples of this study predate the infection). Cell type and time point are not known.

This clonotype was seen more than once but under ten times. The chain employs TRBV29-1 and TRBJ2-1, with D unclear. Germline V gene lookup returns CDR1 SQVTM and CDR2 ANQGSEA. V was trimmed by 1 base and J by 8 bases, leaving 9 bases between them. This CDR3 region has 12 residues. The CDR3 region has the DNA TGCAGCGTTGAAGGGGTTTCGGATGAGCAGTTCTTC. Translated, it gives CSVEGVSDEQFF.

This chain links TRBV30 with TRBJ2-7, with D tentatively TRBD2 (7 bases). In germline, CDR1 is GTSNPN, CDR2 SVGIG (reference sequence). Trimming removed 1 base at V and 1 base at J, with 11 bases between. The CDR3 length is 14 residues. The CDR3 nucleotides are TGTGCCTGGAGTGGGGGGGGCACGTCCTACGAGCAGTACTTC. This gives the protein CAWSGGGTSYEQYF.

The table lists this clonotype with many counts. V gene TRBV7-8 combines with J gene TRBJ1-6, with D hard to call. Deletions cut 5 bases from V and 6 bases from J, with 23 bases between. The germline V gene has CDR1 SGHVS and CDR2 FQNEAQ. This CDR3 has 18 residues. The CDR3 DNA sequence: TGTGCCAGCAGCATTGACGGTCCGAGATTTAACACTAATTCACCCCTCCACTTT. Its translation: CASSIDGPRFNTNSPLHF.

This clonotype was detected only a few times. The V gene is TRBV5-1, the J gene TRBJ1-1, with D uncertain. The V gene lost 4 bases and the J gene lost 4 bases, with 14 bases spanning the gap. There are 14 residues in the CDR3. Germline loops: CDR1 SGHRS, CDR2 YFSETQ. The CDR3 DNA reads TGCGCCAGCAGCAGAAGGGTAGGAGGCACTGAAGCTTTCTTT. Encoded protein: CASSRRVGGTEAFF.

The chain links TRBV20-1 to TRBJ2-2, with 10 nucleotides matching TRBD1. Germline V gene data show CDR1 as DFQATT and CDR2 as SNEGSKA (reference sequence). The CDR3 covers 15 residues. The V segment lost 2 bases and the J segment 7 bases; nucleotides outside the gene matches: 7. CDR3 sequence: CSARMTGGAGGELFF. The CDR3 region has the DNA TGCAGTGCTAGAATGACAGGGGGCGCCGGCGGGGAGCTGTTTTTT.

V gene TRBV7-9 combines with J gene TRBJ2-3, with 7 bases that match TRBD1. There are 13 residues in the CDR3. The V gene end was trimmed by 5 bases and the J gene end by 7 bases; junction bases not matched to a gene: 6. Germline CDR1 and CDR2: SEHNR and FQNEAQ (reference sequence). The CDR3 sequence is CASSTRDSNTQYF. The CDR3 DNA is TGTGCCAGCAGCACACGGGACAGCAATACGCAGTATTTT. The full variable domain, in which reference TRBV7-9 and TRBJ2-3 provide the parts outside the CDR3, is DTGVSQNPRHKITKRGQNVTFRCDPISEHNRLYWYRQTLGQGPEFLTYFQNEAQLEKSRLLSDRFSAERPKGSFSTLEIQRTEQGDSAMYLCASSTRDSNTQYFGPGTRLTVL.

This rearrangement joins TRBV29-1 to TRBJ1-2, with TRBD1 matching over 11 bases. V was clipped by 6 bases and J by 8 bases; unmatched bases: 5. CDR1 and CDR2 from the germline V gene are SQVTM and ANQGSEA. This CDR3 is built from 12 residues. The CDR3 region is CSVGQGAAGYTF. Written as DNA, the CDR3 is TGCAGCGTCGGACAGGGGGCGGCGGGCTACACCTTC. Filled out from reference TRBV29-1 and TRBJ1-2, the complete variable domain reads SAVISQKPSRDICQRGTSLTIQCQVDSQVTMMFWYRQQPGQSLTLIATANQGSEATYESGFVIDKFPISRPNLTFSTLTVSNMSPEDSSIYLCSVGQGAAGYTFGSGTRLTVV.

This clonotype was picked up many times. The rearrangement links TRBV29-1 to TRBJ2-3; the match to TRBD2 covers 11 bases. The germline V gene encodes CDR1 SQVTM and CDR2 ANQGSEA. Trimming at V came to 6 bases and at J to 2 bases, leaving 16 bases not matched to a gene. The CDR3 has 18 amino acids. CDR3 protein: CSVPAPLPGLAATDTQYF. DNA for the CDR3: TGCAGCGTCCCCGCACCTCTTCCGGGACTAGCGGCCACAGATACGCAGTATTTT.

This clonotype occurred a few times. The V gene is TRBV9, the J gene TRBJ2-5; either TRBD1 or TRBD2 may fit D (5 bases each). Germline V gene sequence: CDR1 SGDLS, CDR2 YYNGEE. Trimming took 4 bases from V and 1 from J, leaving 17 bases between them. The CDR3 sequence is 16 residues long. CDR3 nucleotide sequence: TGTGCCAGCAGCACCACACCGGGACCGGGCCAAGAGACCCAGTACTTC. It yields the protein CASSTTPGPGQETQYF.

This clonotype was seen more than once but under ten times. In nucleotides, the CDR3 is TGCGCCAGCAGGGGACAGGGAGGGGACACCGGGGAGCTGTTTTTT. This encodes CASRGQGGDTGELFF. V gene TRBV5-1 combines with J gene TRBJ2-2; 9 bases align to TRBD1. J lost 3 bases, V lost 5 bases, and 5 bases had no gene match. Germline CDR1 reads SGHRS; CDR2 reads YFSETQ. The CDR3 is 15 residues long.

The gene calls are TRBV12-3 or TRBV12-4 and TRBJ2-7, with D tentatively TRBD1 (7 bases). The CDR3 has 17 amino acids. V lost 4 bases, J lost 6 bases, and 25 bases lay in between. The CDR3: CASSSARGGTVRVEQYF. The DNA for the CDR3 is TGTGCCAGCAGTTCTGCCCGGGGCGGGACAGTACGTGTCGAGCAGTACTTC.

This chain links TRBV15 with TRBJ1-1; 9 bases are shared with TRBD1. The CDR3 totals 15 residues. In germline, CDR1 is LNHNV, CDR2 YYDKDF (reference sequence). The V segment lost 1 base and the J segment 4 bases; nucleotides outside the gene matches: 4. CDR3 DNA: TGTGCCACCAGCAGAGGGGACAGGGCGGTCACTGAAGCTTTCTTT. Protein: CATSRGDRAVTEAFF.

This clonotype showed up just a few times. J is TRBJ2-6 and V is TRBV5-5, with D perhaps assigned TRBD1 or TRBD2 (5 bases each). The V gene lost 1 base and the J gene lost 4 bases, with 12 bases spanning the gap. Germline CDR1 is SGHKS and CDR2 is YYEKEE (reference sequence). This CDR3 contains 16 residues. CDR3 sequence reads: CASSLRPGTGANVLTF. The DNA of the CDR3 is TGTGCCAGCAGCTTGCGACCAGGGACCGGGGCCAACGTCCTGACTTTC.

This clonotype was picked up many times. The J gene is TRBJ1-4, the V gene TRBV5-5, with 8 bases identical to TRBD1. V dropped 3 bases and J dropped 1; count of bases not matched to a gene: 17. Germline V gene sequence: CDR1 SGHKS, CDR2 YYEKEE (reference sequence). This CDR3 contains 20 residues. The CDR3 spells CASSSGWGQETYGTNEKLFF. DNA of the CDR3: TGTGCCAGCAGCTCGGGGTGGGGACAGGAGACTTACGGAACTAATGAAAAACTGTTTTTT. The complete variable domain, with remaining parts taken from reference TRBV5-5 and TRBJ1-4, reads DAGVTQSPTHLIKTRGQQVTLRCSPISGHKSVSWYQQVLGQGPQFIFQYYEKEERGRGNFPDRFSARQFPNYSSELNVNALLLGDSALYLCASSSGWGQETYGTNEKLFFGSGTQLSVL.

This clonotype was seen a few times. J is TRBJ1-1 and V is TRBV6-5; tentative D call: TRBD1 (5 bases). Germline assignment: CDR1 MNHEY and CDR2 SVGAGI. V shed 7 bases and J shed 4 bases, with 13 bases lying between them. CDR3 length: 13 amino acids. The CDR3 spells CASKSGGSTEAFF. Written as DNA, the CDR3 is TGTGCCAGCAAGTCGGGGGGGAGCACTGAAGCTTTCTTT.

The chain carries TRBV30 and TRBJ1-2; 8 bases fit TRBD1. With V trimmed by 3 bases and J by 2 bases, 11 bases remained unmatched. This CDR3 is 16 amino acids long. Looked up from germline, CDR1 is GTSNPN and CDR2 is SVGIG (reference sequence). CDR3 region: CAWRDWTGWSNYGYTF. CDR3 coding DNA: TGTGCCTGGAGAGATTGGACAGGGTGGTCGAACTATGGCTACACCTTC.

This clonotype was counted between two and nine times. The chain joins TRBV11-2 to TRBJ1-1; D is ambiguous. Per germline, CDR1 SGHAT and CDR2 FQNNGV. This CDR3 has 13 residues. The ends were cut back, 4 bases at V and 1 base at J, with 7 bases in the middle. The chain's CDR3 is CASSWQQNTEAFF. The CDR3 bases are TGTGCCAGCAGCTGGCAGCAGAACACTGAAGCTTTCTTT.

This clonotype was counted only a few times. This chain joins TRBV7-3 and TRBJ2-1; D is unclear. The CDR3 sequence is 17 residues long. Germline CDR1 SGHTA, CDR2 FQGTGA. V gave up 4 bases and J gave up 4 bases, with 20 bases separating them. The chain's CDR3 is CASSSPPGAGVYNEQFF. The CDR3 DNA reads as TGTGCCAGCAGCTCCCCTCCCGGCGCAGGTGTATACAATGAGCAGTTCTTC.

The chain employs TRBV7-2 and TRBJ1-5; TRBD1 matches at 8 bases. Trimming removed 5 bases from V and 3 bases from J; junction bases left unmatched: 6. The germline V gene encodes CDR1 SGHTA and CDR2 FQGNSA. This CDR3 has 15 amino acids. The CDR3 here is CASSPQTGVNQPQHF. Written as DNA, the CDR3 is TGTGCCAGCAGCCCGCAGACAGGGGTCAATCAGCCCCAGCATTTT.

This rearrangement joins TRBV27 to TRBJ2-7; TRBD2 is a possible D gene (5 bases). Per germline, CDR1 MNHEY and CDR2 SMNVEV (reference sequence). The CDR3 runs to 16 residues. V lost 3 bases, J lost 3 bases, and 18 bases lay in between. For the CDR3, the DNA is TGTGCCAGCAGTTTCGGGGTCAAACGGGGAGTCTACGAGCAGTACTTC. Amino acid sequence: CASSFGVKRGVYEQYF.

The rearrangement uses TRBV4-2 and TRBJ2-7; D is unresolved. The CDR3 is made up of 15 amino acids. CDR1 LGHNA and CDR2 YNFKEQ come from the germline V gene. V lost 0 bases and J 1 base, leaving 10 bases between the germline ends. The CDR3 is CASSQERTASYEQYF. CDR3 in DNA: TGTGCCAGCAGCCAAGAACGAACAGCGTCCTACGAGCAGTACTTC.

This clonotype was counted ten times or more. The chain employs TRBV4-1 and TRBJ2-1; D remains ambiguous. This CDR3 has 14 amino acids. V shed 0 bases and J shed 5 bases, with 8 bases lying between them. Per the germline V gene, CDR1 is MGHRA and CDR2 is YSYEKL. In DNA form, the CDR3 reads TGCGCCAGCAGCCAAGACCCGATTCACAATGAGCAGTTCTTC. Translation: CASSQDPIHNEQFF.

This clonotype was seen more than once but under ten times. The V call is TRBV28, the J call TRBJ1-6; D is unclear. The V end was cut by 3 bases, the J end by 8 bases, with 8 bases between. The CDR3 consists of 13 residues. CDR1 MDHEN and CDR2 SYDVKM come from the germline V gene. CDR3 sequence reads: CASSFRADSPLHF. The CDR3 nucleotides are TGTGCCAGCAGTTTTAGGGCGGATTCACCCCTCCACTTT.

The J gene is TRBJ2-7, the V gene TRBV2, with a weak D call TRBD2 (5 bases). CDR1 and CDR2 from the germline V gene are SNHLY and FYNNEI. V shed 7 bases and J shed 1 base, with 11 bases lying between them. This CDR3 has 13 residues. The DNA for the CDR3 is TGTGCCAGCAAGGAGAGCGGATCCTACGAGCAGTACTTC. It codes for CASKESGSYEQYF. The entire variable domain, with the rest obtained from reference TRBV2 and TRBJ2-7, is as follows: EPEVTQTPSHQVTQMGQEVILRCVPISNHLYFYWYRQILGQKVEFLVSFYNNEISEKSEIFDDQFSVERPDGSNFTLKIRSTKLEDSAMYFCASKESGSYEQYFGPGTRLTVT.

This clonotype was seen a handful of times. CDR3 sequence reads: CSVEVTGGNEQFF. In nucleotides, the CDR3 is TGCAGCGTTGAAGTTACAGGGGGCAATGAGCAGTTCTTC. The chain combines TRBV29-1 with TRBJ2-1; 8 positions agree with TRBD1. The length of the CDR3 is 13 residues. From germline, CDR1 is SQVTM and CDR2 ANQGSEA. The J segment lost 6 bases and the V segment lost 1 base, leaving 2 bases of the junction unmatched.

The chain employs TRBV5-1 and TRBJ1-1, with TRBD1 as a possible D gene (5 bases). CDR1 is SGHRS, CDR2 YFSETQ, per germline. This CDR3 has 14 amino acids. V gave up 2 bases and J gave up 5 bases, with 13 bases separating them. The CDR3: CASSFLGEVTEAFF. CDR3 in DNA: TGCGCCAGCAGCTTTTTAGGGGAGGTAACTGAAGCTTTCTTT. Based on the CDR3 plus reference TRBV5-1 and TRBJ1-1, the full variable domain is KAGVTQTPRYLIKTRGQQVTLSCSPISGHRSVSWYQQTPGQGLQFLFEYFSETQRNKGNFPGRFSGRQFSNSRSEMNVSTLELGDSALYLCASSFLGEVTEAFFGQGTRLTVV.

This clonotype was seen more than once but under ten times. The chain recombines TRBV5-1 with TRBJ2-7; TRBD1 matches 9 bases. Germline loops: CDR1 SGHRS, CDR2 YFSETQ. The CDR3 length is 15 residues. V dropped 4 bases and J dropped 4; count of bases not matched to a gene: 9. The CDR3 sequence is CASSRGQGVSYEQYF. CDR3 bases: TGCGCCAGCAGCAGGGGACAGGGAGTATCTTACGAGCAGTACTTC.